A single sample gave rise to the 20 T cell receptor beta chains below, sequenced in a study of blood T cell repertoires in COVID-19. Method: immunoSEQ multiplex PCR; TCRdb's copy keeps in-frame clones and lacks some. The data contain approximately 100,000 clones, approximately 90% of them seen just once; the ten biggest clones take up roughly 30%. Sequenced sample: peripheral blood. These receptors came from a woman over 75 with acute or convalescent COVID-19.

The genes are TRBV7-8 and TRBJ1-5; 7 nucleotides align to TRBD1. The V gene end was trimmed by 4 bases and the J gene end by 2 bases; junction bases not matched to a gene: 2. Germline loops: CDR1 SGHVS, CDR2 FQNEAQ. The CDR3 covers 14 residues. The CDR3 coding sequence is TGTGCCAGCAGCTCCGACAGGGGCAATCAGCCCCAGCATTTT. It yields the protein CASSSDRGNQPQHF.

The chain employs TRBV24-1 and TRBJ1-5; 7 bases align to TRBD1. J gave up 3 bases and V 7 bases, and 2 bases lay outside the gene matches. In germline, CDR1 is KGHDR, CDR2 SFDVKD. The CDR3 length is 13 residues. CDR3 loop: CATRGQHNQPQHF. The CDR3 nucleotides are TGTGCCACCAGGGGACAGCACAATCAGCCCCAGCATTTT.

This chain connects TRBV27 to TRBJ2-7; maybe TRBD1 (6 bases). In germline, CDR1 is MNHEY, CDR2 SMNVEV (reference sequence). Trimming shortened V by 5 bases and J by 1 base, and 24 bases separated the two germline ends. CDR3 length: 18 amino acids. Written as DNA, the CDR3 is TGTGCCAGCAGTCGCATCGGTGGGGGCCGTAAGGGGTCCTACGAGCAGTACTTC. It specifies CASSRIGGGRKGSYEQYF.

V gene TRBV29-1 combines with J gene TRBJ1-2; D not certain. In germline, CDR1 is SQVTM, CDR2 ANQGSEA. The CDR3 is 13 residues long. V was clipped by 3 bases and J by 7 bases, with 15 bases between them. CDR3: CSVDAPNEGGYTF. Here the CDR3 DNA reads TGCAGCGTTGACGCCCCTAATGAGGGTGGCTACACCTTC.

The J gene is TRBJ1-1, the V gene TRBV9; D ambiguous. This CDR3 comprises 13 residues. The V gene's germline CDR1 is SGDLS and CDR2 YYNGEE. Trimming removed 4 bases from V and 3 bases from J, with 10 bases in between. CDR3 residues: CASSPAGYTEAFF. The CDR3 DNA reads TGTGCCAGCAGCCCCGCGGGTTACACTGAAGCTTTCTTT. Variable domain in full (rest from reference TRBV9 and TRBJ1-1): DSGVTQTPKHLITATGQRVTLRCSPRSGDLSVYWYQQSLDQGLQFLIQYYNGEERAKGNILERFSAQQFPDLHSELNLSSLELGDSALYFCASSPAGYTEAFFGQGTRLTVV.

The rearrangement links TRBV4-3 to TRBJ2-2, with D perhaps matching TRBD2 (5 bases). V was clipped by 2 bases and J by 7 bases, with 11 bases between them. This CDR3 comprises 14 residues. Looked up from germline, CDR1 is LGHNA and CDR2 is YSLEER. CDR3 DNA: TGCGCCAGCAGCCAACATAGGAGCGGCGGGGAGCTGTTTTTT. Translation gives CASSQHRSGGELFF.

This chain connects TRBV6-1 to TRBJ1-2; TRBD1 might be the D (5 bases). V lost 1 base and J lost 4, with 10 bases in between. From germline, CDR1 is MNHNS and CDR2 SASEGT. CDR3 length equals 14 residues. The CDR3 reads CASSEGGLGYGYTF. The CDR3 DNA sequence: TGTGCCAGCAGTGAAGGGGGCTTGGGCTATGGCTACACCTTC.

This clone was recorded a few times. The gene calls are TRBV5-4 and TRBJ2-3; 8 positions agree with TRBD2. Trimming cost V 4 bases and J 2 bases; bases outside gene matches: 9. Germline values: CDR1 SGHNT, CDR2 YYREEE (reference sequence). The CDR3 loop spans 16 amino acids. The CDR3 is CASSARGGGFTDTQYF. In DNA form, the CDR3 reads TGTGCCAGCAGCGCCAGAGGCGGGGGGTTCACAGATACGCAGTATTTT.

The chain employs TRBV19 and TRBJ1-5; unclear D gene. This CDR3 region has 15 residues. The germline gives CDR1 LNHDA, CDR2 SQIVND (reference sequence). V was shortened by 1 base and J by 0 bases, with 7 bases between the two germline ends. This CDR3 is CASSIGQFSNQPQHF. DNA for the CDR3: TGTGCCAGTAGTATAGGCCAGTTTAGCAATCAGCCCCAGCATTTT.

This rearrangement joins TRBV30 to TRBJ2-2, with D possibly TRBD2 on 7 matching bases. Germline assignment: CDR1 GTSNPN and CDR2 SVGIG (reference sequence). This CDR3 has 14 amino acids. CDR3 bases: TGTGCTCGGAGGGGGGGGCCGAACACCGGGGAGCTGTTTTTT. It specifies CARRGGPNTGELFF. Drawing the rest from reference TRBV30 and TRBJ2-2, the complete variable domain is SQTIHQWPATLVQPVGSPLSLECTVEGTSNPNLYWYRQAAGRGLQLLFYSVGIGQISSEVPQNLSASRPQDRQFILSSKKLLLSDSGFYLCARRGGPNTGELFFGEGSRLTVL.

This clone came up once. The rearrangement joins TRBV25-1 to TRBJ1-6; 7 nucleotides match TRBD1. Per the germline V gene, CDR1 is MGHDK and CDR2 is SYGVNS. This CDR3 spans 14 amino acids. J gave up 9 bases and V 5 bases, and 7 bases lay outside the gene matches. CDR3 sequence reads: CASSHGQVGSPLHF. The DNA for the CDR3 is TGTGCCAGCAGTCACGGACAGGTTGGTTCACCCCTCCACTTT.

The rearrangement uses TRBV11-2 and TRBJ2-2, with D perhaps matching TRBD1 (5 bases). This CDR3 has 15 amino acids. Deletions cut 2 bases from V and 2 bases from J, with 9 bases between. Germline V gene sequence: CDR1 SGHAT, CDR2 FQNNGV. The CDR3 region has the DNA TGTGCCAGCAGCTTATTCAGGGCCAACACCGGGGAGCTGTTTTTT. Its translation is CASSLFRANTGELFF.

V is TRBV5-4 and J is TRBJ2-5; TRBD2 matches 7 bases. The CDR3 length is 20 residues. Per germline, CDR1 SGHNT and CDR2 YYREEE (reference sequence). Losses at the gene ends were 4 bases for V and 3 bases for J; bases not matched to a gene: 24. The CDR3 sequence: CASSPSSPLLAREGKETQYF. CDR3 DNA: TGTGCCAGCAGCCCTTCGTCCCCCCTACTAGCGCGAGAGGGGAAAGAGACCCAGTACTTC.

This chain connects TRBV5-1 to TRBJ2-5; 9 bases map to TRBD2. CDR3 length: 15 amino acids. Trimming cost V 1 base and J 4 bases; bases outside gene matches: 5. Germline V gives CDR1 SGHRS, CDR2 YFSETQ. In DNA, the CDR3 is TGCGCCAGCAGCTTGCCGCGGGGGGGCGGAGAGACCCAGTACTTC. Protein product: CASSLPRGGGETQYF. The full variable domain, its missing parts supplied by reference TRBV5-1 and TRBJ2-5, is KAGVTQTPRYLIKTRGQQVTLSCSPISGHRSVSWYQQTPGQGLQFLFEYFSETQRNKGNFPGRFSGRQFSNSRSEMNVSTLELGDSALYLCASSLPRGGGETQYFGPGTRLLVL.

V and J are TRBV4-1 and TRBJ1-1; D is undetermined. The CDR3 sequence is 14 residues long. V lost 4 bases to trimming and J lost 1 base, with 10 bases between them. CDR1 is MGHRA, CDR2 YSYEKL, per germline. This CDR3 is CASSRMPGNTEAFF. The DNA for the CDR3 is TGCGCCAGCAGCCGCATGCCGGGGAACACTGAAGCTTTCTTT.

This chain joins TRBV27 and TRBJ2-7; 7 bases match TRBD1. Per the germline V gene, CDR1 is MNHEY and CDR2 is SMNVEV (reference sequence). V dropped 5 bases and J dropped 5; count of bases not matched to a gene: 9. The length of the CDR3 is 14 residues. The DNA of the CDR3 is TGTGCCAGCAGTCCAAGAGGACAGGTGAACGAGCAGTACTTC. Translating it yields CASSPRGQVNEQYF.

The gene calls are TRBV28 and TRBJ1-6; 8 nucleotides align to TRBD1. Germline V lookup: CDR1 MDHEN, CDR2 SYDVKM. V was pared by 2 bases and J by 5 bases, with 2 bases of the junction left unmatched. CDR3 length: 15 residues. The CDR3 protein is CASSLVTGDNSPLHF. The CDR3 DNA reads as TGTGCCAGCAGTTTAGTGACAGGGGATAATTCACCCCTCCACTTT.

The chain carries TRBV5-8 and TRBJ2-3, with TRBD1 identical over 7 bases. Looked up from germline, CDR1 is SGHTS and CDR2 is YDEGEE. This CDR3 contains 16 residues. J gave up 5 bases and V 0 bases, and 9 bases lay outside the gene matches. The CDR3 loop is CASSLAEGAYGDTQYF. In DNA, the CDR3 is TGTGCCAGCAGCTTGGCCGAGGGGGCGTATGGAGATACGCAGTATTTT. The full variable domain, completed using reference TRBV5-8 and TRBJ2-3, is EAGVTQSPTHLIKTRGQQATLRCSPISGHTSVYWYQQALGLGLQFLLWYDEGEERNRGNFPPRFSGRQFPNYSSELNVNALELEDSALYLCASSLAEGAYGDTQYFGPGTRLTVL.

J is TRBJ2-1 and V is TRBV5-1; D is perhaps TRBD2 (7 bases). This CDR3 is built from 14 residues. Germline CDR1 is SGHRS and CDR2 is YFSETQ. The DNA of the CDR3 is TGCGCAGCCCCAGGGGAGCGGGATAACAATGAGCAGTTCTTC. Its translation is CAAPGERDNNEQFF.

The J gene is TRBJ2-6, the V gene TRBV18, with unresolved D. Germline V gene lookup returns CDR1 KGHSH and CDR2 LQKENI. V lost 3 bases and J lost 0, with 18 bases in between. This CDR3 comprises 19 residues. The CDR3 protein is CASSPNTPNPLSGANVLTF. Here the CDR3 DNA reads TGTGCCAGCTCACCCAACACACCGAACCCCCTCTCTGGGGCCAACGTCCTGACTTTC.